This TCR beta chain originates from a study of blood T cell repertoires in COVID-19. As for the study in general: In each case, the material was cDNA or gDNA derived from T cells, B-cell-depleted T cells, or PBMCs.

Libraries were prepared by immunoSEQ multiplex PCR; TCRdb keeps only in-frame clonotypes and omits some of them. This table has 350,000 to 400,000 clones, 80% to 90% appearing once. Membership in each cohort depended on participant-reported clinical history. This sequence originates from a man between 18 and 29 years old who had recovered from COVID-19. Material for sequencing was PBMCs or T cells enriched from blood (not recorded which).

In DNA form, the CDR3 reads TGTGCCAGCAGTTTTACGGGGGGGGGTGTTAGTTCACCCCTCCACTTT. It is translated as CASSFTGGGVSSPLHF. V and J are TRBV6-5 and TRBJ1-6; D may be TRBD1 (5 bases). Trimming removed 4 bases at V and 9 bases at J, with 19 bases between. CDR1 MNHEY and CDR2 SVGAGI come from the germline V gene. The CDR3 consists of 16 residues.